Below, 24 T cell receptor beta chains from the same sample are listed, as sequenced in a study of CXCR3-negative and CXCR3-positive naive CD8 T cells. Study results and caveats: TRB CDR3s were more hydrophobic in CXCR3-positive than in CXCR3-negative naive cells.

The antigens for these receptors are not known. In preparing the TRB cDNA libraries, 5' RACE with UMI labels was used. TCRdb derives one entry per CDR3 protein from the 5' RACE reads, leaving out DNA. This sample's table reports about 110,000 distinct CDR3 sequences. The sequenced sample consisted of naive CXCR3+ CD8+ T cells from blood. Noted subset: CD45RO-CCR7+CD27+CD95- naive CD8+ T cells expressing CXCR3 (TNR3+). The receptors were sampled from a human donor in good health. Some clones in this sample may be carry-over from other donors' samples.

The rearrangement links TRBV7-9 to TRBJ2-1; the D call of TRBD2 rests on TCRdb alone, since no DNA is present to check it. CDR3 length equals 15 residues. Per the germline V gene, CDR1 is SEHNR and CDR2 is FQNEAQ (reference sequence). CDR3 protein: CASSLGADLYNEQFF.

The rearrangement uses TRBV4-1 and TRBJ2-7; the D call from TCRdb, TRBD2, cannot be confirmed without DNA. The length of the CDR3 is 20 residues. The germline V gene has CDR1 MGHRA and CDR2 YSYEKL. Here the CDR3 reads CASSQEGLGLAGVLLREQYF.

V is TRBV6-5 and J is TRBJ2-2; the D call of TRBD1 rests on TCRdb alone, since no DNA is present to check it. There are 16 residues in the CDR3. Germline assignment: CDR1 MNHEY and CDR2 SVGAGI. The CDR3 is CASSYSTPFESGELFF.

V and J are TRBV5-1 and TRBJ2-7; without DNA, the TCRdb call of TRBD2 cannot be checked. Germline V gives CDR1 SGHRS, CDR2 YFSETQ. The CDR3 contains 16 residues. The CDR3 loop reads CASSLEALADYYEQYF.

CDR3 region: CASSTLPGQQETQYF. The rearrangement uses TRBV6-5 and TRBJ2-5; TCRdb lists TRBD1, though no DNA is available to test this call. CDR1 and CDR2 from the germline V gene are MNHEY and SVGAGI. This CDR3 comprises 15 residues.

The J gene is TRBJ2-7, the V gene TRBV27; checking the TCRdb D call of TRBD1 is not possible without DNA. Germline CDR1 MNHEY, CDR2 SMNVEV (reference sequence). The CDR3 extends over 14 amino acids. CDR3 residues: CASSLARQGWEQYF.

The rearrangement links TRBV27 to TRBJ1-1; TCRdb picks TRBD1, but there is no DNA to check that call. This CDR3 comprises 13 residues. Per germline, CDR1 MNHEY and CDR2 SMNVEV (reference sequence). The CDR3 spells CASSLYRDTEAFF.

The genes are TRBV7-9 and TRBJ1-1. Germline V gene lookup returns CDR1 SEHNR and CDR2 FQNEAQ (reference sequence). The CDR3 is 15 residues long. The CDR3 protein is CASSPQTAQNTEAFF.

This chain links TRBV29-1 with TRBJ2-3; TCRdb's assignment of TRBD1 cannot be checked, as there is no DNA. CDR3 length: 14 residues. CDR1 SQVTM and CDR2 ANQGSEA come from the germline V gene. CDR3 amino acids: CSVDRDRSTDTQYF.

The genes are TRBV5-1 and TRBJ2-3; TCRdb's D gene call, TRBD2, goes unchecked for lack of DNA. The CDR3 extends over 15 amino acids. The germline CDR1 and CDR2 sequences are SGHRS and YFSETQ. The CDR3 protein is CASSLEAGATDTQYF.

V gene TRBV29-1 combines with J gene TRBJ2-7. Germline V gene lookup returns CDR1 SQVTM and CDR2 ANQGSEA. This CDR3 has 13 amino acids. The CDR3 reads CSVEAGFGDEQYF.

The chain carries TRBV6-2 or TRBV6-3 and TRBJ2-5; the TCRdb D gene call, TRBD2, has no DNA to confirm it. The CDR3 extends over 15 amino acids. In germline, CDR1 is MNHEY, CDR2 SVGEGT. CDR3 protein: CASSWDYRAPETQYF.

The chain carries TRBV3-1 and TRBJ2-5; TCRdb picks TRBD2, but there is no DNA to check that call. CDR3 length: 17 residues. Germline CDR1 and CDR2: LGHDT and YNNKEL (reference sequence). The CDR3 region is CASSPSGGAVRQETQYF.

CDR3 protein: CSCRIAGGHTQYF. The chain recombines TRBV29-1 with TRBJ2-3; the D call from TCRdb, TRBD2, cannot be confirmed without DNA. Germline CDR1 and CDR2: SQVTM and ANQGSEA. The CDR3 is made up of 13 amino acids.

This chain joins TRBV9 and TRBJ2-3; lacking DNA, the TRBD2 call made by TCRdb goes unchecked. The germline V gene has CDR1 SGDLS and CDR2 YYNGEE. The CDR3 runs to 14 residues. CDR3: CASSVGGSPNTQYF.

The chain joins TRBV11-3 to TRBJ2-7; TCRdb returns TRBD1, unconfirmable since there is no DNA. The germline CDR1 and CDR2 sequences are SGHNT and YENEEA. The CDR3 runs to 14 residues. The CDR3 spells CASSLEGAGYEQYF.

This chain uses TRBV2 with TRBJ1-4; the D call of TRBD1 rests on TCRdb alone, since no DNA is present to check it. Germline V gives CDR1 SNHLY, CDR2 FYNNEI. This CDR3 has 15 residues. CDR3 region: CASSETRSYNEKLFF.

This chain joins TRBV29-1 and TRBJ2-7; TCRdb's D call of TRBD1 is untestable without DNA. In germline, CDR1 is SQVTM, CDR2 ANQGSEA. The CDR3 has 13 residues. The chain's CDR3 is CSVVAGPIYKQYF.

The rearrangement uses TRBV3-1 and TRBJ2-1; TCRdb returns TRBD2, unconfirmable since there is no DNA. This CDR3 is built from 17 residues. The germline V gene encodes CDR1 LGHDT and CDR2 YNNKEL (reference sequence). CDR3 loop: CASSQGVLAGGDNEQFF.

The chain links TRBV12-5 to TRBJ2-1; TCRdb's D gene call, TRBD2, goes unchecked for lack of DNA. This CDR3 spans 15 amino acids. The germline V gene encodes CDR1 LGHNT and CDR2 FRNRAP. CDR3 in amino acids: CASGLPGGVVDEQFF.

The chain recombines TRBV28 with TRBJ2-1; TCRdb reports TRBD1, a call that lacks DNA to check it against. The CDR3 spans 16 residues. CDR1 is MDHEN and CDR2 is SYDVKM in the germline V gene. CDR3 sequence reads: CASSRTGPGLYNEQFF.

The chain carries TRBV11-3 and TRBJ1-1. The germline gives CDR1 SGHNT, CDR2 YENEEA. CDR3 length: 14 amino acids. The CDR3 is CASSFGGENTEAFF. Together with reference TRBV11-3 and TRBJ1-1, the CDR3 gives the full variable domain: EAGVVQSPRYKIIEKKQPVAFWCNPISGHNTLYWYLQNLGQGPELLIRYENEEAVDDSQLPKDRFSAERLKGVDSTLKIQPAELGDSAVYLCASSFGGENTEAFFGQGTRLTVV.

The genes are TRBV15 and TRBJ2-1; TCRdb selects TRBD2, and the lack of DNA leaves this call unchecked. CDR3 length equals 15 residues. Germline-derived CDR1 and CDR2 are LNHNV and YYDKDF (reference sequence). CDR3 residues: CATSKGGRNYNEQFF.

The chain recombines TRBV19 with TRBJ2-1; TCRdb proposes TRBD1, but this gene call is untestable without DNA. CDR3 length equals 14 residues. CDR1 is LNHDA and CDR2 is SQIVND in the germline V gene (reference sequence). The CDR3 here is CASSITGATDEQFF.